These 24 T cell receptor beta chains came from one sample sequenced in a study of blood T cell repertoires in COVID-19. Only in-frame clones appear in the TCRdb table, and some are missing; sequencing was by immunoSEQ multiplex PCR. This table has around 150,000 clones, around 86% appearing once. The sequenced sample consisted of peripheral blood. The source of these receptors is an older woman with active or convalescent COVID-19.

The genes are TRBV7-2 and TRBJ2-7, with 8 bases lining up with TRBD2. V was clipped by 5 bases and J by 5 bases; unmatched bases: 8. The CDR3 length is 14 residues. CDR1 is SGHTA, CDR2 FQGNSA, per germline. DNA of the CDR3: TGTGCCAGCAGCCTACAGCGGGAGTCCCACGAGCAGTACTTC. This codes for CASSLQRESHEQYF.

This clone was observed a handful of times. The rearrangement uses TRBV29-1 and TRBJ2-1; the match to TRBD2 covers 9 bases. Looked up from germline, CDR1 is SQVTM and CDR2 is ANQGSEA. This CDR3 is built from 14 residues. The J segment lost 9 bases and the V segment lost 1 base, leaving 7 bases of the junction unmatched. The CDR3 nucleotides read TGCAGCGTTGAAGGGCTAGCGGGAAATATTGAGCAGTTCTTC. It encodes CSVEGLAGNIEQFF.

CDR3 nucleotides: TGTGCCAGTAGTAGGGGACAGGTGAACACTGAAGCTTTCTTT. Protein product: CASSRGQVNTEAFF. The chain recombines TRBV19 with TRBJ1-1; 8 bases align to TRBD1. CDR3 size: 14 residues. Germline V gene data show CDR1 as LNHDA and CDR2 as SQIVND (reference sequence). V shed 4 bases, J shed 0 bases, and the junction held 1 base outside the gene matches.

This clone was found once. The chain carries TRBV6-5 and TRBJ2-7; 7 nucleotides line up with TRBD1. The germline V gene has CDR1 MNHEY and CDR2 SVGAGI. Losses at the gene ends were 6 bases for V and 2 bases for J; bases not matched to a gene: 10. The CDR3 totals 15 residues. The CDR3: CASRNDRARPYEQYF. DNA for the CDR3: TGTGCCAGCAGAAACGACAGGGCCAGGCCCTACGAGCAGTACTTC.

The chain couples TRBV7-2 to TRBJ1-1; no clear D. Trimming removed 5 bases at V and 0 bases at J, with 7 bases between. Germline CDR1 reads SGHTA; CDR2 reads FQGNSA. This CDR3 contains 13 residues. CDR3 bases: TGTGCCAGCAGCCTGAGAATGAACACTGAAGCTTTCTTT. It specifies CASSLRMNTEAFF.

The chain has TRBV19 and TRBJ1-1, with D perhaps TRBD1 (6 bases). Trimming removed 5 bases at V and 5 bases at J, with 30 bases between. Per germline, CDR1 LNHDA and CDR2 SQIVND (reference sequence). The CDR3 sequence is 19 residues long. The CDR3 is CASSGGVGQSSGTRTEAFF. The CDR3 nucleotides are TGTGCCAGTAGTGGGGGGGTCGGACAGTCGTCGGGGACTCGAACTGAAGCTTTCTTT.

This rearrangement joins TRBV21-1 to TRBJ2-7; TRBD1, the D gene given by the table, was not confirmed from the DNA. TRBV21-1 has pseudogene status. This CDR3 has 16 residues. CDR3 nucleotides: TGTGCCAGCAGCAAAGTACCGACAGGGTATAACTACGAGCAGTACTTC. Translation: CASSKVPTGYNYEQYF.

In regard to this clone: Other DNA sequences in this sample translate to the same CDR3. V and J are TRBV27 and TRBJ2-1; 10 nucleotides match TRBD2. The CDR3 runs to 14 residues. Germline assignment: CDR1 MNHEY and CDR2 SMNVEV (reference sequence). Trimming took 5 bases from V and 4 from J; bases not matched to a gene: 2. This CDR3 is CASSRTSGYNEQFF. DNA of the CDR3: TGTGCCAGCAGTAGGACTAGCGGATACAATGAGCAGTTCTTC.

V usage is TRBV18 and J usage is TRBJ2-3; TRBD2 aligns across 8 bases. The CDR3 extends over 16 amino acids. The V segment lost 6 bases and the J segment 6 bases; nucleotides outside the gene matches: 14. The germline CDR1 and CDR2 sequences are KGHSH and LQKENI. This chain's CDR3 is CASSPTLAGFVDTQYF. The CDR3 DNA sequence: TGTGCCAGCTCCCCTACCCTAGCGGGTTTCGTGGATACGCAGTATTTT.

In its sample, this clone was seen once. The genes are TRBV6-5 and TRBJ1-5; 7 bases are a match to TRBD1. Losses at the gene ends were 2 bases for V and 6 bases for J; bases not matched to a gene: 4. Germline assignment: CDR1 MNHEY and CDR2 SVGAGI. The CDR3 length is 14 residues. CDR3 nucleotides: TGTGCCAGCAGTTACCGCTACAGGGGTCAGCCCCAGCATTTT. It specifies CASSYRYRGQPQHF.

This chain links TRBV15 with TRBJ2-5, with TRBD1 identical over 7 bases. The CDR3 extends over 16 amino acids. V shed 4 bases and J 2 bases; nucleotides not matched to a gene: 10. The germline V gene encodes CDR1 LNHNV and CDR2 YYDKDF (reference sequence). Here the CDR3 DNA reads TGTGCCACCAGCAAAAAGACCGGGACAGATCAAGAGACCCAGTACTTC. The encoded protein is CATSKKTGTDQETQYF.

This chain uses TRBV5-1 with TRBJ1-2, with TRBD1 as a possible D gene (5 bases). The CDR3 covers 14 residues. Germline lookup yields CDR1 SGHRS and CDR2 YFSETQ. V dropped 4 bases and J dropped 8 bases, with 18 bases sitting between them. CDR3 sequence: CASSPGRGNRGYTF. CDR3 in DNA: TGCGCCAGCAGCCCCGGGCGGGGGAACAGGGGCTACACCTTC. Using reference TRBV5-1 and TRBJ1-2 for the parts outside the CDR3, the full variable domain is KAGVTQTPRYLIKTRGQQVTLSCSPISGHRSVSWYQQTPGQGLQFLFEYFSETQRNKGNFPGRFSGRQFSNSRSEMNVSTLELGDSALYLCASSPGRGNRGYTFGSGTRLTVV.

V gene TRBV2 combines with J gene TRBJ2-3; 12 positions match TRBD1. CDR1 and CDR2 (germline): SNHLY, FYNNEI. V dropped 4 bases and J dropped 4; count of bases not matched to a gene: 3. The CDR3 runs to 15 residues. CDR3: CASSGDRGLSDTQYF. CDR3 bases: TGTGCCAGCAGTGGGGACAGGGGGCTTTCAGATACGCAGTATTTT. Combining the CDR3 with reference TRBV2 and TRBJ2-3 gives the whole variable domain EPEVTQTPSHQVTQMGQEVILRCVPISNHLYFYWYRQILGQKVEFLVSFYNNEISEKSEIFDDQFSVERPDGSNFTLKIRSTKLEDSAMYFCASSGDRGLSDTQYFGPGTRLTVL.

The chain combines TRBV30 with TRBJ2-2, with D possibly matching TRBD2 (6 bases). The germline gives CDR1 GTSNPN, CDR2 SVGIG (reference sequence). The germline V and J ends were trimmed by 4 bases and 2 bases, with 23 bases remaining between them. This CDR3 region has 18 residues. The CDR3 DNA reads TGTGCCTGGACTCGTAGGTTGCGGGACTTCCAAAACACCGGGGAGCTGTTTTTT. Its translation: CAWTRRLRDFQNTGELFF. The entire variable domain, with the rest obtained from reference TRBV30 and TRBJ2-2, is as follows: SQTIHQWPATLVQPVGSPLSLECTVEGTSNPNLYWYRQAAGRGLQLLFYSVGIGQISSEVPQNLSASRPQDRQFILSSKKLLLSDSGFYLCAWTRRLRDFQNTGELFFGEGSRLTVL.

This rearrangement joins TRBV7-2 to TRBJ1-1; D is undetermined. The ends were cut back, 7 bases at V and 2 bases at J, with 17 bases in the middle. The CDR3 spans 15 residues. Germline V gene data show CDR1 as SGHTA and CDR2 as FQGNSA. CDR3 coding DNA: TGTGCCAGCACCCTGAGGGAGGTATCAAACACTGAAGCTTTCTTT. Its translation: CASTLREVSNTEAFF.

The chain recombines TRBV3-1 (or the pseudogene TRBV3-2) with TRBJ2-7; D remains ambiguous. In germline, CDR1 is LGHDT, CDR2 YNNKEL (reference sequence). V lost 3 bases and J lost 5, with 5 bases in between. The CDR3 has 11 residues. The CDR3 loop reads CASSHRHEQYF. The CDR3 region has the DNA TGTGCCAGCAGCCACAGGCACGAGCAGTACTTC.

CDR3 residues: CASSPQGYTEAFF. DNA for the CDR3: TGTGCCAGCAGTCCTCAGGGTTACACTGAAGCTTTCTTT. V usage is TRBV12-3 or TRBV12-4 and J usage is TRBJ1-1; possibly TRBD1 for D (5 bases). The CDR3 spans 13 residues. The V and J ends lost 5 bases and 3 bases respectively, with 10 bases between them.

The chain uses TRBV5-1 and TRBJ1-2; weak D call: TRBD1 (6 bases). Trimming stripped 3 bases from V and 8 bases from J, with 14 bases between. The CDR3 contains 13 residues. CDR1 is SGHRS, CDR2 YFSETQ, per germline. The chain's CDR3 is CASSYDRRRGYTF. CDR3 coding DNA: TGCGCCAGCAGCTATGACAGGCGACGGGGCTACACCTTC.

CDR3 sequence reads: CASTQGGRANEQFF. The DNA for the CDR3 is TGTGCCAGCACCCAAGGCGGGAGGGCGAATGAGCAGTTCTTC. J is TRBJ2-1 and V is TRBV27; 9 bases map to TRBD2. This CDR3 region has 14 residues. The trim removed 7 bases at V and 7 bases at J, leaving 8 bases unmatched. Germline V gene data show CDR1 as MNHEY and CDR2 as SMNVEV (reference sequence).

This chain links TRBV19 with TRBJ1-1; possibly TRBD1 for D (5 bases). The CDR3 runs 13 residues. The germline V gene encodes CDR1 LNHDA and CDR2 SQIVND (reference sequence). Trimming took off 4 bases at V and 0 bases at J, with 6 bases between the two ends. CDR3 nucleotides: TGTGCCAGTAGTACACAGGTGAACACTGAAGCTTTCTTT. Its translation is CASSTQVNTEAFF.

This chain uses TRBV5-1 with TRBJ2-3, with D possibly being TRBD2 (5 bases). The CDR3 has 15 amino acids. The V and J ends lost 2 bases and 9 bases respectively, with 19 bases between them. CDR1 is SGHRS, CDR2 YFSETQ, per germline. For the CDR3, the DNA is TGCGCCAGCAGCTTCCGTGGACTGCCCGAGAACACGCAGTATTTT. This translates into CASSFRGLPENTQYF.

This sequence joins TRBV6-2 or TRBV6-3 and TRBJ2-7, with 9 bases identical to TRBD1. V shed 3 bases and J 2 bases; nucleotides not matched to a gene: 5. This CDR3 contains 15 residues. Germline CDR1 MNHEY, CDR2 SVGEGT. The CDR3 DNA reads TGTGCCAGCAGTTATTCGGGACAGGGTCCCTACGAGCAGTACTTC. Translated, it gives CASSYSGQGPYEQYF.

In this sample, this clone turned up once. This chain's CDR3 is CASSQPGGYQETQYF. CDR3 nucleotides: TGTGCCAGCAGCCAACCTGGTGGCTACCAAGAGACCCAGTACTTC. The genes are TRBV3-1 (or the pseudogene TRBV3-2) and TRBJ2-5; D is ambiguous. This CDR3 comprises 15 residues. Trimming took off 2 bases at V and 0 bases at J, with 10 bases between the two ends. Germline CDR1 reads LGHDT; CDR2 reads YNNKEL (reference sequence).

The chain joins TRBV27 to TRBJ1-4; D gene unclear. The length of the CDR3 is 15 residues. The germline V gene encodes CDR1 MNHEY and CDR2 SMNVEV (reference sequence). With 5 bases removed from V and 5 bases from J, the gap between germline ends came to 15 bases. In DNA form, the CDR3 reads TGTGCCAGCAGTCTTGGTTCAGGCGAAAATGAAAAACTGTTTTTT. As protein: CASSLGSGENEKLFF. Looking up the rest from reference TRBV27 and TRBJ1-4 gives the full variable domain: EAQVTQNPRYLITVTGKKLTVTCSQNMNHEYMSWYRQDPGLGLRQIYYSMNVEVTDKGDVPEGYKVSRKEKRNFPLILESPSPNQTSLYFCASSLGSGENEKLFFGSGTQLSVL.